The 17 T cell receptor beta chains presented below share a single source sample, sequenced in a study of CD8 T cells in ankylosing spondylitis. TCRdb recomputed calls from the 5' RACE reads with MiXCR, one row per CDR3 protein. The table has just over 150,000 distinct CDR3 sequences, approximately 20% seen once; the top ten hold approximately 7.6%. Sequencing was done on a sample of blood, either unsorted or a sorted T cell fraction (not recorded which). Every receptor here comes from a male donor with ankylosing spondylitis or in good health (not recorded which).

This rearrangement joins TRBV5-1 to TRBJ2-7; D is unresolved. Looked up from germline, CDR1 is SGHRS and CDR2 is YFSETQ. The CDR3 consists of 13 residues. Trimming shortened V by 2 bases and J by 4 bases, and 10 bases separated the two germline ends. CDR3: CASSLWGTYEQYF. The CDR3 coding sequence is TGCGCCAGCAGCTTATGGGGAACTTACGAGCAGTACTTC.

Many counts were recorded for this clonotype. This chain links TRBV7-9 with TRBJ2-1, with TRBD2 matching over 11 bases. The germline gives CDR1 SEHNR, CDR2 FQNEAQ (reference sequence). The CDR3 covers 15 residues. Unmatched junction bases numbered 3, after V lost 2 bases and J lost 6 bases. The CDR3 protein is CASSLLGLAANEQFF. The CDR3 DNA reads TGTGCCAGCAGCTTATTGGGACTAGCGGCCAATGAGCAGTTCTTC.

This chain links TRBV12-3 or TRBV12-4 with TRBJ1-2, with a weak D call TRBD1 (5 bases). Trimming cost V 6 bases and J 4 bases, with 15 bases left between them. There are 14 residues in the CDR3. CDR3 protein: CASSLGEATYGYTF. The CDR3 DNA reads as TGTGCCAGCAGCCTGGGGGAGGCTACCTATGGCTACACCTTC.

This clonotype occurred many times. The genes are TRBV20-1 and TRBJ1-2; 7 bases are shared with TRBD1. Germline loops: CDR1 DFQATT, CDR2 SNEGSKA (reference sequence). The V and J ends lost 3 bases and 8 bases, in that order; junction bases with no gene match: 9. The CDR3 is 13 amino acids. CDR3 coding DNA: TGCAGTGCTAGTGGGCAGGGGGTAGGCGGCTACACCTTC. Residues: CSASGQGVGGYTF.

The table lists this clonotype with many counts. This rearrangement joins TRBV29-1 to TRBJ1-1, with D unclear. Germline V gene data show CDR1 as SQVTM and CDR2 as ANQGSEA. There are 11 residues in the CDR3. V lost 5 bases and J lost 2, with 6 bases in between. The CDR3 coding sequence is TGCAGCGTTACCCTAAACACTGAAGCTTTCTTT. It specifies CSVTLNTEAFF.

This chain joins TRBV6-1 and TRBJ1-5; D is unclear. V lost 5 bases and J lost 0, with 20 bases in between. This CDR3 has 18 residues. From germline, CDR1 is MNHNS and CDR2 SASEGT. CDR3 DNA: TGTGCCAGCAGTACCCCACAGCCAACTAAGGATAGCAATCAGCCCCAGCATTTT. It specifies CASSTPQPTKDSNQPQHF.

The table lists this clonotype with many counts. The chain couples TRBV27 to TRBJ2-1, with D unresolved. The CDR3 loop spans 15 amino acids. V lost 6 bases to trimming and J lost 3 bases, with 15 bases between them. Germline-derived CDR1 and CDR2 are MNHEY and SMNVEV (reference sequence). The CDR3 region has the DNA TGTGCCAGCAGCCAACTTCCCCGTGGCTACAATGAGCAGTTCTTC. Translation gives CASSQLPRGYNEQFF.

Note on this clonotype: This may be a read error, as it is one base from a much larger clone. Given the absence of the conserved phenylalanine or tryptophan at the CDR3 end, a read error is likely. The CDR3 loop is CASRTGGEQYY. In DNA, the CDR3 is TGTGCCAGCAGGACAGGGGGCGAGCAGTACTAC. The chain couples TRBV12-3 or TRBV12-4 to TRBJ2-7; 9 bases match TRBD1. V gave up 6 bases and J gave up 6 bases; unmatched junction bases: 0. This CDR3 spans 11 amino acids.

Many counts were recorded for this clonotype. The chain combines TRBV12-3 or TRBV12-4 with TRBJ1-1, with D possibly being TRBD1 (5 bases). The CDR3 has 15 residues. The V end was cut by 6 bases, the J end by 3 bases, with 17 bases between. The CDR3 loop reads CASSPGSAAHTEAFF. The CDR3 DNA reads TGTGCCAGCAGCCCAGGGAGCGCCGCCCACACTGAAGCTTTCTTT.

This rearrangement joins TRBV29-1 to TRBJ2-1; possibly TRBD2 for D (5 bases). This CDR3 has 16 residues. Trimming took 4 bases from V and 4 from J, leaving 20 bases between them. CDR1 is SQVTM, CDR2 ANQGSEA, per germline. In DNA form, the CDR3 reads TGCAGCGTTGGACGGTTCGAGGGCCCCTTTTACAATGAGCAGTTCTTC. Its translation is CSVGRFEGPFYNEQFF.

This clonotype was detected ten times or more. J is TRBJ2-7 and V is TRBV28; 8 bases line up with TRBD1. The CDR3 has 18 amino acids. Germline CDR1 and CDR2: MDHEN and SYDVKM. J lost 7 bases, V lost 5 bases, and 22 bases had no gene match. The DNA for the CDR3 is TGTGCCAGCAGTCCCAGGACAGGGCGTGCGGGCCTTAAAAGTGAGCAGTACTTC. It is translated as CASSPRTGRAGLKSEQYF.

J is TRBJ2-1 and V is TRBV28; 7 bases match TRBD2. The V segment lost 8 bases and the J segment 8 bases; nucleotides outside the gene matches: 15. Per the germline V gene, CDR1 is MDHEN and CDR2 is SYDVKM. The CDR3 length is 15 residues. The CDR3 spells CASRGKRDNLDEQFF. CDR3 bases: TGTGCCAGCCGGGGAAAGCGGGATAATCTCGATGAGCAGTTCTTC.

V usage is TRBV29-1 and J usage is TRBJ1-2; a weak D match, TRBD1 (6 bases). The CDR3 is made up of 13 amino acids. Germline lookup yields CDR1 SQVTM and CDR2 ANQGSEA. The V and J ends lost 2 bases and 4 bases respectively, with 11 bases between them. CDR3 protein: CSVEPGQSYGYTF. CDR3 in DNA: TGCAGCGTTGAACCCGGACAGTCCTATGGCTACACCTTC.

This clonotype appeared a few times. This rearrangement joins TRBV7-9 to TRBJ2-3, with 7 bases fitting TRBD2. This CDR3 has 16 amino acids. The junction had 11 bases not matched to a gene; V was cut back by 5 bases and J by 3 bases. Per the germline V gene, CDR1 is SEHNR and CDR2 is FQNEAQ (reference sequence). The CDR3 region has the DNA TGTGCCAGCAGCCCCCTCGGCGGGAGAGGGACAGATACGCAGTATTTT. This gives the protein CASSPLGGRGTDTQYF.

This clonotype was observed at least ten times. DNA for the CDR3: TGCGCCAGCAGCTTACAACGCACAGATACGCAGTATTTT. It yields the protein CASSLQRTDTQYF. The chain carries TRBV5-1 and TRBJ2-3; D call uncertain. Germline V lookup: CDR1 SGHRS, CDR2 YFSETQ. The V end lost 2 bases, the J end lost 1 base, and 5 bases lay between the germline ends. This CDR3 is 13 amino acids long.

The rearrangement uses TRBV2 and TRBJ1-1; possible D gene TRBD1, 5 bases. The CDR3 has 18 residues. Germline V gives CDR1 SNHLY, CDR2 FYNNEI. The CDR3 loop reads CTCSNARRGARRNTEAFF. The CDR3 nucleotides read TGTACCTGCAGCAATGCCCGCCGTGGGGCCAGGAGGAACACTGAAGCTTTCTTT.

The CDR3 DNA reads TGCAGCGTCTCGGACAGACCCAAAGAGACCCAGTACTTC. Its protein is CSVSDRPKETQYF. This sequence joins TRBV29-1 and TRBJ2-5, with D perhaps matching TRBD1 (6 bases). The CDR3 is 13 amino acids. Per germline, CDR1 SQVTM and CDR2 ANQGSEA. V lost 6 bases and J lost 3, with 14 bases in between.